These 20 T cell receptor beta chains were sequenced from one sample in a study of cytomegalovirus exposure and HLA in healthy donors. It was with 60 Vbeta and 13 Jbeta primers that the PCR ran. Some clones are missing from TCRdb's copy, which holds only in-frame ones; the method was immunoSEQ multiplex PCR. The table lists 95,000 to 150,000 clones, 15% of them singletons. The sequenced sample was PBMCs. The source of these receptors is a woman under 30 in good health and CMV-seronegative.

The gene calls are TRBV19 and TRBJ1-1; 10 positions agree with TRBD1. Germline V gives CDR1 LNHDA, CDR2 SQIVND (reference sequence). With V trimmed by 6 bases and J by 11 bases, 12 bases remained unmatched. The CDR3 is 14 residues long. The DNA for the CDR3 is TGTGCCAGTAGCACCGGGACAGGGGCCTCGGAGGCTTTCTTT. This codes for CASSTGTGASEAFF.

This chain links TRBV7-8 with TRBJ2-7; 8 nucleotides line up with TRBD1. Unmatched junction bases numbered 5, after V lost 7 bases and J lost 0 bases. The CDR3 loop spans 14 amino acids. The V gene's germline CDR1 is SGHVS and CDR2 FQNEAQ. The DNA for the CDR3 is TGTGCCAGCAATATTGGGACAGGCTCCTACGAGCAGTACTTC. Encoded protein: CASNIGTGSYEQYF.

The chain uses TRBV6-4 and TRBJ1-1; D gene unclear. Germline V gene sequence: CDR1 MRHNA, CDR2 SNTAGT. The CDR3 sequence is 20 residues long. V was shortened by 2 bases and J by 3 bases, with 28 bases between the two germline ends. The CDR3 DNA is TGTGCCAGCAGTGACGCTCCCCGAGGCGAACCTCGGAAAACGGACACTGAAGCTTTCTTT. Its translation: CASSDAPRGEPRKTDTEAFF.

This clone was seen a handful of times. The rearrangement uses TRBV5-4 and TRBJ2-3; no definite D call. The germline CDR1 and CDR2 sequences are SGHNT and YYREEE (reference sequence). The CDR3 is 14 amino acids. V gave up 4 bases and J gave up 2 bases, with 11 bases separating them. The CDR3 sequence is CASSPDKYTDTQYF. For the CDR3, the DNA is TGTGCCAGCAGCCCTGACAAGTACACAGATACGCAGTATTTT.

CDR3 sequence reads: CASSYGRGVYTF. In DNA, the CDR3 is TGTGCCAGCAGTTACGGCCGGGGTGTCTACACCTTC. The chain joins TRBV6-5 to TRBJ1-2, with D uncertain. The germline gives CDR1 MNHEY, CDR2 SVGAGI. V was trimmed by 2 bases and J by 10 bases, leaving 11 bases between them. This CDR3 is 12 amino acids long.

V and J are TRBV19 and TRBJ2-4; no definite D call. Deletions cut 2 bases from V and 1 base from J, with 6 bases between. This CDR3 has 14 amino acids. Germline loops: CDR1 LNHDA, CDR2 SQIVND (reference sequence). CDR3 DNA sequence: TGTGCCAGTAGTATATGGCCTGCCAAAAACATTCAGTACTTC. This codes for CASSIWPAKNIQYF.

This clone was observed a few times. The chain has TRBV7-8 and TRBJ2-7; perhaps TRBD2 as D (6 bases). The CDR3 extends over 13 amino acids. The germline V gene encodes CDR1 SGHVS and CDR2 FQNEAQ. V lost 6 bases, J lost 8 bases, and 17 bases lay in between. CDR3 residues: CASSQTGVLKQYF. As DNA, the CDR3 is TGTGCCAGCAGTCAAACGGGGGTTCTCAAGCAGTACTTC.

The rearrangement links TRBV5-1 to TRBJ1-1, with 8 bases fitting TRBD1. The CDR3 sequence is 14 residues long. Germline assignment: CDR1 SGHRS and CDR2 YFSETQ. Trimming removed 4 bases from V and 4 bases from J; junction bases left unmatched: 6. Here the CDR3 reads CASSRTGTGTEAFF. In nucleotides, the CDR3 is TGCGCCAGCAGCAGGACAGGGACGGGCACTGAAGCTTTCTTT.

This clone appeared a few times. This rearrangement joins TRBV30 to TRBJ2-7; a weak D match, TRBD2 (5 bases). CDR1 GTSNPN and CDR2 SVGIG come from the germline V gene (reference sequence). V was clipped by 3 bases and J by 0 bases, with 15 bases between them. The CDR3 sequence is 15 residues long. This CDR3 reads CAWRAGSGSSYEQYF. The CDR3 DNA is TGTGCCTGGAGAGCTGGTAGTGGGAGCTCCTACGAGCAGTACTTC.

The J gene is TRBJ1-2, the V gene TRBV6-5; D might be TRBD1 (5 bases). V was clipped by 9 bases and J by 0 bases, with 17 bases between them. Germline CDR1 MNHEY, CDR2 SVGAGI. The CDR3 runs 15 residues. The CDR3 DNA sequence: TGTGCCAGTACCGAAGGGTTAGGGGCTAACTATGGCTACACCTTC. Encoded protein: CASTEGLGANYGYTF.

This clone has a handful of counts. The rearrangement uses TRBV11-2 and TRBJ2-7, with 9 bases that match TRBD2. Germline assignment: CDR1 SGHAT and CDR2 FQNNGV. Trimming cost V 5 bases and J 3 bases; bases outside gene matches: 11. This CDR3 is 16 amino acids long. The CDR3 DNA is TGTGCCAGCAGCCATTATAGCGGGAGAGGGTTCTACGAGCAGTACTTC. Amino acids: CASSHYSGRGFYEQYF.

This clone was detected a few times. The chain employs TRBV2 and TRBJ1-1; the match to TRBD1 covers 10 bases. Losses at the gene ends were 7 bases for V and 12 bases for J; bases not matched to a gene: 5. This CDR3 contains 11 residues. Germline V gene data show CDR1 as SNHLY and CDR2 as FYNNEI. The CDR3 here is CASIGTGVTFF. The CDR3 nucleotides read TGTGCCAGCATTGGGACAGGGGTAACTTTCTTT. The whole variable domain, remainder taken from reference TRBV2 and TRBJ1-1, is EPEVTQTPSHQVTQMGQEVILRCVPISNHLYFYWYRQILGQKVEFLVSFYNNEISEKSEIFDDQFSVERPDGSNFTLKIRSTKLEDSAMYFCASIGTGVTFFGQGTRLTVV.

This clone was seen a few times. V is TRBV7-2 and J is TRBJ2-7; 8 bases match TRBD1. The CDR3 consists of 16 residues. From germline, CDR1 is SGHTA and CDR2 FQGNSA. V dropped 2 bases and J dropped 6; count of bases not matched to a gene: 12. The CDR3 spells CASSLSMARGPSEQYF. Here the CDR3 DNA reads TGTGCCAGCAGCTTATCTATGGCCAGGGGGCCCAGCGAGCAGTACTTC.

This clone was seen more than once but under ten times. This chain links TRBV9 with TRBJ2-1; D may be TRBD2 (7 bases). CDR1 is SGDLS and CDR2 is YYNGEE in the germline V gene. The CDR3 totals 15 residues. V lost 0 bases and J lost 5, with 12 bases in between. The CDR3 protein is CASSVDTGRDNEQFF. Here the CDR3 DNA reads TGTGCCAGCAGCGTAGATACAGGGAGGGACAATGAGCAGTTCTTC.

This clone occurred a few times. The chain recombines TRBV6-6 with TRBJ2-1; maybe TRBD1 (5 bases). Trimming shortened V by 8 bases and J by 1 base, and 12 bases separated the two germline ends. The CDR3 contains 14 residues. Germline CDR1 is MNHNY and CDR2 is SVGAGI (reference sequence). The CDR3 nucleotides read TGTGCCAGCGTGGTTGACAGTTCCTACAATGAGCAGTTCTTC. As protein: CASVVDSSYNEQFF.

This clone was observed a handful of times. J is TRBJ2-3 and V is TRBV9, with D possibly TRBD2 on 6 matching bases. The V and J ends lost 2 bases and 2 bases respectively, with 12 bases between them. The CDR3 is 15 residues long. Germline V gene sequence: CDR1 SGDLS, CDR2 YYNGEE. CDR3: CASSVEGLPTDTQYF. In DNA form, the CDR3 reads TGTGCCAGCAGCGTCGAGGGACTTCCCACAGATACGCAGTATTTT.

The J gene is TRBJ1-2, the V gene TRBV7-2, with D unclear. Germline assignment: CDR1 SGHTA and CDR2 FQGNSA. This CDR3 contains 13 residues. V dropped 1 base and J dropped 4 bases, with 7 bases sitting between them. CDR3 amino acids: CASSLEGVYGYTF. CDR3 nucleotides: TGTGCCAGCAGCTTAGAGGGAGTCTATGGCTACACCTTC.

This CDR3 reads CASRKEGQQILSYEQYF. CDR3 in DNA: TGTGCCAGCAGAAAGGAGGGACAGCAGATTTTATCCTACGAGCAGTACTTC. The V call is TRBV7-6, the J call TRBJ2-7; TRBD1 might be the D (7 bases). Germline V gene data show CDR1 as SGHVS and CDR2 as FNYEAQ. Between the trimmed V and J ends, which lost 6 bases and 1 base, there was a span of 22 bases. The CDR3 is 17 residues long.

In this sample, this clone turned up a few times. In the same sample, other DNA sequences code for this CDR3. The genes are TRBV28 and TRBJ1-1, with no clear D. Germline CDR1 MDHEN, CDR2 SYDVKM. Trimming left V 6 bases short and J 2 bases short, with 7 bases between. The CDR3 has 12 residues. CDR3 sequence reads: CASRRLNTEAFF. CDR3 DNA sequence: TGTGCCAGCAGGCGGCTTAACACTGAAGCTTTCTTT.

This clone was counted only a few times. This chain uses TRBV30 with TRBJ2-3; D is unresolved. This CDR3 spans 12 amino acids. From germline, CDR1 is GTSNPN and CDR2 SVGIG (reference sequence). Trimming took 2 bases from V and 6 from J, leaving 9 bases between them. CDR3 nucleotide sequence: TGTGCCTGGAGTCCCGTTCGGGATACGCAGTATTTT. Translated: CAWSPVRDTQYF.